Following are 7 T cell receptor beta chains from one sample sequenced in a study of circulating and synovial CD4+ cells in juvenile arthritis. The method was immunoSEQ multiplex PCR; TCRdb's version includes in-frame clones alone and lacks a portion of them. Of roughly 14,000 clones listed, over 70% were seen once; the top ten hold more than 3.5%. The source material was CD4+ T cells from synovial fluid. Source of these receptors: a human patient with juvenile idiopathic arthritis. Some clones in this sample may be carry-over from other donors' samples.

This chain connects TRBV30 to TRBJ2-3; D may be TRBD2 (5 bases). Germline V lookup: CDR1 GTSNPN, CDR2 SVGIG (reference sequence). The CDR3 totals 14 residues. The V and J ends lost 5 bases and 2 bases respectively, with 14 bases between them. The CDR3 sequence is CAWSGGSNTDTQYF. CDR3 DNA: TGTGCCTGGTCGGGCGGGTCAAACACAGATACGCAGTATTTT.

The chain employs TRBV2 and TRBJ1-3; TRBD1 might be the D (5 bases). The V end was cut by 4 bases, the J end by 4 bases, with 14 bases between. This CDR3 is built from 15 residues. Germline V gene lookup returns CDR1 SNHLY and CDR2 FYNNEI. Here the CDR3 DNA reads TGTGCCAGCAGTGTAGGCGGGGGAGGCGGAAACACCATATATTTT. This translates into CASSVGGGGGNTIYF. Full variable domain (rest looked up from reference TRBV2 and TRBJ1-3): EPEVTQTPSHQVTQMGQEVILRCVPISNHLYFYWYRQILGQKVEFLVSFYNNEISEKSEIFDDQFSVERPDGSNFTLKIRSTKLEDSAMYFCASSVGGGGGNTIYFGEGSWLTVV.

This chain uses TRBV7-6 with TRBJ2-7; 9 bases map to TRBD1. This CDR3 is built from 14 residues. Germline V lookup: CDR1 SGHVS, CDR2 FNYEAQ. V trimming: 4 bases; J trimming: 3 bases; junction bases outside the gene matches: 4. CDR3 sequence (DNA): TGTGCCAGCAGCTCACAGGGGGCGAACTACGAGCAGTACTTC. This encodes CASSSQGANYEQYF.

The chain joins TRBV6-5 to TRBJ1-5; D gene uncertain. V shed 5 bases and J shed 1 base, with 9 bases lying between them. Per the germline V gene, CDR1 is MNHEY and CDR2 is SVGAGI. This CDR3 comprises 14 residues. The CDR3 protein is CASSVYPSNQPQHF. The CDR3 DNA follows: TGTGCCAGCAGTGTTTATCCGAGCAATCAGCCCCAGCATTTT.

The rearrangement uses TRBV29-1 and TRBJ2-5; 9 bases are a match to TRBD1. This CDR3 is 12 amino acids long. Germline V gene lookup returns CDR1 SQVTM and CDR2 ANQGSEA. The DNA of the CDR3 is TGCGGGGGGGGCGACAGGGGGGAGACCCAGTACTTC. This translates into CGGGDRGETQYF.

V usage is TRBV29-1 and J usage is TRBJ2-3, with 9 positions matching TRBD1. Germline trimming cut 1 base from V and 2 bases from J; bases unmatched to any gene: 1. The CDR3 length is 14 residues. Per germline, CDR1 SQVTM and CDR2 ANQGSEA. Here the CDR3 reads CSVEGTGDTDTQYF. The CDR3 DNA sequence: TGCAGCGTTGAAGGGACAGGGGACACAGATACGCAGTATTTT.

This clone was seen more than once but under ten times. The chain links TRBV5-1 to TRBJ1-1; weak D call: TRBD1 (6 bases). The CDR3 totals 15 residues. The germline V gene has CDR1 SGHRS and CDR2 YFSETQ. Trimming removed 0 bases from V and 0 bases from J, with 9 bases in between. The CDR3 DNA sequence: TGCGCCAGCAGCTTGGAACAGGGTATGAACACTGAAGCTTTCTTT. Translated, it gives CASSLEQGMNTEAFF.